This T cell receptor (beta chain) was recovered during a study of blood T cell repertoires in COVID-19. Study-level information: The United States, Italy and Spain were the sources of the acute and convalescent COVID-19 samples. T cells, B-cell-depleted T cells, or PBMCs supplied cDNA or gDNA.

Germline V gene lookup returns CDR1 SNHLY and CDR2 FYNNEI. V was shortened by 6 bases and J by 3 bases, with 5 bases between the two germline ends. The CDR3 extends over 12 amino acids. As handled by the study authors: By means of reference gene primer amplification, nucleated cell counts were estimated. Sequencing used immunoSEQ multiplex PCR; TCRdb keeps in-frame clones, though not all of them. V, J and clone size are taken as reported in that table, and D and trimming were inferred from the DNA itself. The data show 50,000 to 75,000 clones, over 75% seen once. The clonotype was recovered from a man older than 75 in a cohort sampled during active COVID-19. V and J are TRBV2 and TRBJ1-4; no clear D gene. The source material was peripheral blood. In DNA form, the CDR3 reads TGTGCCAGCAGCCGGGCTAATGAAAAACTGTTTTTT. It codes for CASSRANEKLFF.